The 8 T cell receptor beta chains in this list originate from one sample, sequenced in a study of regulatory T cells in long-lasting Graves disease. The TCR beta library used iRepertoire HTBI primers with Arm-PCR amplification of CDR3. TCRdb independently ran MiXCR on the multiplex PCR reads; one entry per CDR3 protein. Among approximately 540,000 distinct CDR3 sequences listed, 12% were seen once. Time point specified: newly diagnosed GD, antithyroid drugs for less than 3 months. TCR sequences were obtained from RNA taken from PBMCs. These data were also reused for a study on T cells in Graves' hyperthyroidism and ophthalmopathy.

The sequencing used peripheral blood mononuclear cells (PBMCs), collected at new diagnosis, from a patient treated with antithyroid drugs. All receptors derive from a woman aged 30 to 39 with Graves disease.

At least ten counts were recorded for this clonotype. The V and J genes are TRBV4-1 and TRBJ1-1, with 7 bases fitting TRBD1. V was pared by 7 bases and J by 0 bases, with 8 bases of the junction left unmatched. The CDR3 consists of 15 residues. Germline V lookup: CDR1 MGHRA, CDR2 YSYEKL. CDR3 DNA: TGCGCCAGCAAACAGGGGATACTAATGAACACTGAAGCTTTCTTT. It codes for CASKQGILMNTEAFF.

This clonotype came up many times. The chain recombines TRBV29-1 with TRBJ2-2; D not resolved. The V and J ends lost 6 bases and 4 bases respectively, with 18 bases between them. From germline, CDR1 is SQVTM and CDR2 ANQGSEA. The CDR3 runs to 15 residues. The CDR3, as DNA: TGCAGCGTCGCCGAGTGGAGTATCGGCACCGGGGAGCTGTTTTTT. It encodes CSVAEWSIGTGELFF.

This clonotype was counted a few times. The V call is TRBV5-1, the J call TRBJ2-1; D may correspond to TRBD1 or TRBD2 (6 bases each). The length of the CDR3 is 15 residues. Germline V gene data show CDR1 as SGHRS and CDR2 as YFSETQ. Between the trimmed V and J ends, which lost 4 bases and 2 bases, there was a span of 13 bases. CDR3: CASSQRGDTYNEQFF. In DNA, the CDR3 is TGCGCCAGCAGCCAACGCGGGGACACCTACAATGAGCAGTTCTTC.

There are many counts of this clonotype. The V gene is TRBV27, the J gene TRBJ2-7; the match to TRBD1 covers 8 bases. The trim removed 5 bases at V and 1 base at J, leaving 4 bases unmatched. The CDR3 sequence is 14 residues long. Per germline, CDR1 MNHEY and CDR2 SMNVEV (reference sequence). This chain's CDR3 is CASSDRGKSYEQYF. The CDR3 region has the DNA TGTGCCAGCAGTGACAGGGGAAAGTCCTACGAGCAGTACTTC.

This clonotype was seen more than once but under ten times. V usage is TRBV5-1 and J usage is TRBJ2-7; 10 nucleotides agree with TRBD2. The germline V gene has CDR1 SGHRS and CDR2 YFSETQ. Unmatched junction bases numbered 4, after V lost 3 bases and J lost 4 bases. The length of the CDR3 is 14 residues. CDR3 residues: CASSSLAGEYEQYF. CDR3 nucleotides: TGCGCCAGCAGCTCGCTAGCGGGAGAGTACGAGCAGTACTTC.

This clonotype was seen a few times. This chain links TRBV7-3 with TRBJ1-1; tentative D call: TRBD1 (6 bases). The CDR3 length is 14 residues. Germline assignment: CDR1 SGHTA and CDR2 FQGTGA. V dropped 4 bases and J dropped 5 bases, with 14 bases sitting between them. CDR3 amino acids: CASSSTGLETEAFF. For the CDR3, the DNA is TGTGCCAGCAGCTCCACAGGGCTGGAAACTGAAGCTTTCTTT. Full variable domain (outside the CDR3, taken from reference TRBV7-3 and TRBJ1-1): GAGVSQTPSNKVTEKGKYVELRCDPISGHTALYWYRQSLGQGPEFLIYFQGTGAADDSGLPNDRFFAVRPEGSVSTLKIQRTERGDSAVYLCASSSTGLETEAFFGQGTRLTVV.

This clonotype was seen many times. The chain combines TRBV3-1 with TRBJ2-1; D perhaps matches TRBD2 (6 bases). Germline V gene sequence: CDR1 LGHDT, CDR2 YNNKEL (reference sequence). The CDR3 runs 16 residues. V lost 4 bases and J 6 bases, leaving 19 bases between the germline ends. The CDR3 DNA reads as TGTGCCAGCAGCCCCCGTCTATTAGGGAGGTCCAATGAGCAGTTCTTC. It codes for CASSPRLLGRSNEQFF.

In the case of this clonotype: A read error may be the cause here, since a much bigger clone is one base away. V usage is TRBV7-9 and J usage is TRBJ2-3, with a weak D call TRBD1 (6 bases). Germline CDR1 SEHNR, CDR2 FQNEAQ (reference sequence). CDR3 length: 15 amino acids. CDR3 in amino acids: CASSPVTGKVDTQFF. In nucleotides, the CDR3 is TGTGCCAGCAGCCCCGTAACAGGGAAGGTAGATACGCAGTTTTTT.